This T cell receptor beta chain was recovered during a study of OX40 agonist ivuxolimab in advanced cancers. As for the study more broadly: Ivuxolimab, which targeted the costimulatory receptor OX40 (CD134), was an agonistic, fully human IgG2 monoclonal antibody. Patients were allowed to have had prior anti-PD-1, anti-PD-L1 or anti-CTLA-4 therapy, and less than 45% of the dose-escalation patients had previously received checkpoint inhibitors. Intravenous ivuxolimab was administered to patients every 2 weeks at six dose levels: 0.01, 0.1, 0.3, 1.5, 3 and 10 mg/kg. The dose-escalation cohort was around 83% male with a mean age of 60 years, ranging from about 20 to 85. Among the roughly 52 dose-escalation patients, roughly 20 had hepatocellular carcinoma, 15 or so melanoma, 9 renal cell carcinoma and 9 head and neck cancer. The paper reports the monotherapy dose-escalation portion (N = 52 patients) of the phase I ivuxolimab trial. The point of sequencing TCRbeta in the periphery was to test whether ivuxolimab changed TCR sequence diversity and drove clonal T-cell expansion. Three dose-escalation patients achieved partial responses, one with hepatocellular carcinoma and two with cutaneous melanoma. Here is what the overall study found, with its caveats: After ivuxolimab, more expanded clones were found on average in CD8+ T cells than in CD4+ T cells. Low levels of normalized T-cell clonal expansion were also seen in some patients who did not respond. The antigen specificity of the peripheral T cells that underwent clonal expansion was not determined. In partial responders in the 0.1-3.0 mg/kg groups, normalized peripheral clonal expansion was found to be among the lowest, especially among CD8+ T cells. At doses of 0.1 to 3.0 mg/kg, clonal expansion of both CD4+ and CD8+ blood T cells was observed from baseline to week 6.

The CDR3 goes from the cysteine to the phenylalanine over 16 residues. Of the read, only the CDR3 DNA is kept; its 48 bases are in frame from base 1. Trimming takes 1 base from V and 5 bases from J, and the germline ends sit 16 bases apart. CDR1 and CDR2 are read off the germline V gene (reference sequence) as LNHDA and SQIVND. For sequencing of the TCRbeta CDR3 region, genomic DNA was extracted from the sorted cells. The immunoSEQ Assay was used for sequencing of TCRbeta CDR3 regions. The source is immuneACCESS, and TCRdb retained only in-frame sequences with V and J called. Part of the clones is not carried over; for the studies checked, unresolved V genes explain less than half of this, and the remainder is unexplained. This sample gives roughly 40,000 clones in total; over 80% of them show up just once. Together, the top ten hold 6% of the sample. The trial excluded patients who had a history of autoimmune disease or were on systemic immunosuppression. In every dose cohort, peripheral blood was drawn for TCR sequencing at baseline, cycle 4 day 1, and cycle 7 day 1. The samples were taken from a phase I, first-in-human, multicenter, open-label dose-escalation trial of ivuxolimab. Adults with locally advanced or metastatic melanoma, renal cell, hepatocellular, or head and neck squamous cell carcinoma were enrolled in the trial. CD4+ and CD8+ T cells were sorted separately from peripheral blood before TCR sequencing.

On this clone: Its recognized antigen is unknown. Base qualities were left out, and no much larger clone turns up one base away.

In this chain, TRBV19 is recombined with TRBJ2-3; the D call is possibly TRBD1 or TRBD2, each sharing 5 bases. The clonotype was recovered from an adult with an advanced solid tumor such as melanoma, head and neck, liver or kidney cancer. The sample consisted of CD4+ or CD8+ T cells sorted from blood, taken in a trial of the OX40 agonist ivuxolimab. CDR3 sequence: CASSIGSRGAGDTQYF. The DNA reads TGTGCCAGTAGTATAGGTTCTCGAGGGGCAGGAGATACGCAGTATTTT.